This passage covers 28 T cell receptor beta chains from one sample sequenced in a study of T cell responses to AZD1222 COVID-19 vaccine. This table comes from immunoSEQ multiplex PCR, and its TCRdb copy is limited to in-frame clones, with some not included. The table has approximately 90,000 clones, roughly 92% seen once. The sample in question was peripheral blood, obtained on day 0 of AZD1222 vaccination. The receptors shown here come from an adult in good health.

The genes are TRBV12-3 or TRBV12-4 and TRBJ1-1; D unclear. Between the trimmed V and J ends, which lost 4 bases and 4 bases, there was a span of 4 bases. The CDR3 extends over 11 amino acids. CDR3 nucleotide sequence: TGTGCCAGCAGTTATGGCACTGAAGCTTTCTTT. Amino acid sequence: CASSYGTEAFF.

The rearrangement uses TRBV19 and TRBJ1-2; 7 bases match TRBD1. Germline CDR1 LNHDA, CDR2 SQIVND (reference sequence). CDR3 length equals 15 residues. V dropped 4 bases and J dropped 5; count of bases not matched to a gene: 10. The CDR3 DNA reads TGTGCCAGTAGTACAGTCCCCGGGACAGCTTATGGCTACACCTTC. Its protein is CASSTVPGTAYGYTF.

CDR3: CASSVDFVSTDTQYF. CDR3 sequence (DNA): TGTGCCAGCAGCGTAGATTTCGTTAGCACAGATACGCAGTATTTT. This chain links TRBV9 with TRBJ2-3, with D hard to call. The ends were cut back, 0 bases at V and 0 bases at J, with 8 bases in the middle. This CDR3 has 15 residues. Germline CDR1 is SGDLS and CDR2 is YYNGEE.

This chain joins TRBV6-5 and TRBJ2-5; maybe TRBD1 (6 bases). Germline CDR1 and CDR2: MNHEY and SVGAGI. CDR3 length: 14 amino acids. Trimming shortened V by 4 bases and J by 6 bases, and 15 bases separated the two germline ends. The CDR3: CASSSSETGKTQYF. In nucleotides, the CDR3 is TGTGCCAGCAGTTCCAGTGAAACAGGGAAGACCCAGTACTTC.

The CDR3 nucleotides read TGTGCCAGCAGCCTAACAGGGGTTGGAGCAACTAATGAAAAACTGTTTTTT. It is translated as CASSLTGVGATNEKLFF. The chain couples TRBV3-1 (or the pseudogene TRBV3-2) to TRBJ1-4; TRBD1 agrees at 7 bases. Germline V CDR1 and CDR2: LGHDT, YNNKEL (reference sequence). CDR3 size: 17 residues. V shed 4 bases, J shed 0 bases, and the junction held 8 bases outside the gene matches.

The V call is TRBV3-1 (or the pseudogene TRBV3-2), the J call TRBJ2-1; D perhaps matches TRBD1 (5 bases). CDR1 and CDR2 from the germline V gene are LGHDT and YNNKEL (reference sequence). Trimming stripped 0 bases from V and 10 bases from J, with 10 bases between. The CDR3 covers 13 residues. CDR3 region: CASSQDRGREQFF. The DNA for the CDR3 is TGTGCCAGCAGCCAAGATAGGGGTAGGGAGCAGTTCTTC.

Here the CDR3 DNA reads TGTGCCAGCAGTGCTATGGGTAACACTGAAGCTTTCTTT. It is translated as CASSAMGNTEAFF. The rearrangement joins TRBV12-3 or TRBV12-4 to TRBJ1-1; D uncertain. This CDR3 contains 13 residues. Trimming left V 5 bases short and J 2 bases short, with 9 bases between.

V is TRBV11-2 and J is TRBJ1-6; D not certain. CDR3 length: 14 residues. The V and J ends lost 1 base and 10 bases respectively, with 11 bases between them. The germline V gene has CDR1 SGHAT and CDR2 FQNNGV. CDR3: CASSLGTVVSPLHF. DNA for the CDR3: TGTGCCAGCAGCTTAGGAACGGTCGTGTCACCCCTCCACTTT.

The V call is TRBV28, the J call TRBJ2-7; no firm D call. Deletions cut 2 bases from V and 0 bases from J, with 11 bases between. CDR3 length: 15 residues. Germline V CDR1 and CDR2: MDHEN, SYDVKM. CDR3 nucleotide sequence: TGTGCCAGCAGTTTAGTGCCAGAAACCTCCTACGAGCAGTACTTC. This encodes CASSLVPETSYEQYF.

This chain uses TRBV5-1 with TRBJ2-6; 9 nucleotides line up with TRBD1. The CDR3 length is 18 residues. V gave up 3 bases and J gave up 2 bases; unmatched junction bases: 9. CDR1 SGHRS and CDR2 YFSETQ come from the germline V gene. CDR3 residues: CASSSARDRAAGANVLTF. The CDR3 bases are TGCGCCAGCAGCTCAGCCCGGGACAGGGCAGCTGGGGCCAACGTCCTGACTTTC.

This clone was found a few times. J is TRBJ1-1 and V is TRBV18; unclear D gene. In germline, CDR1 is KGHSH, CDR2 LQKENI. The V end lost 1 base, the J end lost 1 base, and 4 bases lay between the germline ends. The CDR3 is made up of 13 amino acids. The CDR3 DNA sequence: TGTGCCAGCTCACCACAGGAGAACACTGAAGCTTTCTTT. Protein sequence: CASSPQENTEAFF.

The chain joins TRBV2 to TRBJ2-5; 7 bases are a match to TRBD2. The germline V gene encodes CDR1 SNHLY and CDR2 FYNNEI. The CDR3 spans 15 residues. After removal of 7 bases from V and 4 bases from J, the junction contained 12 bases not matched to a gene. The CDR3 region is CASKGREMTGETQYF. The CDR3, as DNA: TGTGCCAGCAAAGGGCGGGAGATGACTGGAGAGACCCAGTACTTC.

The chain couples TRBV5-1 to TRBJ2-5; D assignment may be TRBD1 or TRBD2 (6 bases each). The V and J ends lost 4 bases and 5 bases respectively, with 18 bases between them. CDR1 SGHRS and CDR2 YFSETQ come from the germline V gene. The CDR3 runs to 15 residues. Written as DNA, the CDR3 is TGCGCCAGCAGCACCGGAGTAGGGGGGCTGGAGACCCAGTACTTC. Its protein product is CASSTGVGGLETQYF.

This rearrangement joins TRBV29-1 to TRBJ1-1; tentative D call: TRBD1 (5 bases). The germline V gene encodes CDR1 SQVTM and CDR2 ANQGSEA. This CDR3 is 15 amino acids long. With 5 bases removed from V and 0 bases from J, the gap between germline ends came to 16 bases. Written as DNA, the CDR3 is TGCAGCGTTCGGTCCGGAGCAGGGTTGAACACTGAAGCTTTCTTT. This encodes CSVRSGAGLNTEAFF.

The rearrangement uses TRBV27 and TRBJ1-2; 7 nucleotides line up with TRBD1. Germline-derived CDR1 and CDR2 are MNHEY and SMNVEV (reference sequence). Germline trimming cut 4 bases from V and 2 bases from J; bases unmatched to any gene: 4. The CDR3 consists of 14 residues. CDR3 DNA: TGTGCCAGCAGTTACAGGGGCGTAAACTATGGCTACACCTTC. Its translation is CASSYRGVNYGYTF.

The genes are TRBV12-3 or TRBV12-4 and TRBJ1-5; TRBD1 agrees at 7 bases. CDR3 length: 13 amino acids. Unmatched junction bases numbered 4, after V lost 5 bases and J lost 6 bases. The DNA for the CDR3 is TGTGCCAGCAGTGGACAGGTTTTTCAGCCCCAGCATTTT. This sequence encodes CASSGQVFQPQHF.

The chain carries TRBV15 and TRBJ1-5, with D perhaps matching TRBD1 (5 bases). The CDR3 runs to 14 residues. Germline CDR1 and CDR2: LNHNV and YYDKDF (reference sequence). Between the trimmed V and J ends, which lost 1 base and 8 bases, there was a span of 12 bases. CDR3 coding DNA: TGTGCCACCAGCAGAGGATGGGGGAGAGAGCCCCAGCATTTT. Translation gives CATSRGWGREPQHF.

The V call is TRBV19, the J call TRBJ1-5; possible D gene TRBD1, 5 bases. This CDR3 has 15 residues. Trimming removed 2 bases at V and 3 bases at J, with 11 bases between. Germline V gives CDR1 LNHDA, CDR2 SQIVND (reference sequence). The CDR3 loop is CASSISRGINQPQHF. CDR3 coding DNA: TGTGCCAGTAGTATATCCCGGGGGATCAATCAGCCCCAGCATTTT. Variable domain in full (rest from reference TRBV19 and TRBJ1-5): DGGITQSPKYLFRKEGQNVTLSCEQNLNHDAMYWYRQDPGQGLRLIYYSQIVNDFQKGDIAEGYSVSREKKESFPLTVTSAQKNPTAFYLCASSISRGINQPQHFGDGTRLSIL.

This chain links TRBV4-3 with TRBJ1-3; TRBD1 is a possible D gene (5 bases). Trimming cost V 3 bases and J 0 bases, with 15 bases left between them. The length of the CDR3 is 17 residues. Germline loops: CDR1 LGHNA, CDR2 YSLEER. Here the CDR3 reads CASSQTAQTHSGNTIYF. The CDR3 DNA sequence: TGCGCCAGCAGCCAGACAGCTCAGACCCACTCTGGAAACACCATATATTTT.

The genes are TRBV29-1 and TRBJ1-2; maybe TRBD1 (6 bases). V lost 5 bases and J lost 12, with 19 bases in between. The CDR3 is 12 residues long. Germline V gives CDR1 SQVTM, CDR2 ANQGSEA. The CDR3 region is CSVNFAGVEDTF. CDR3 bases: TGCAGCGTTAATTTTGCAGGGGTAGAGGACACCTTC.

This chain connects TRBV19 to TRBJ1-5, with unresolved D. The CDR3 is 15 amino acids. The V gene lost 5 bases and the J gene lost 0 bases, with 11 bases spanning the gap. Germline loops: CDR1 LNHDA, CDR2 SQIVND (reference sequence). CDR3 DNA: TGTGCCAGTAGTCGACGGTCATATAGCAATCAGCCCCAGCATTTT. It specifies CASSRRSYSNQPQHF.

The table lists this clone with a count of one. V usage is TRBV2 and J usage is TRBJ2-7, with 11 bases matching TRBD1. The germline CDR1 and CDR2 sequences are SNHLY and FYNNEI. J was trimmed by 5 bases and V by 6 bases; bases with no gene match: 9. The CDR3 runs 15 residues. In DNA, the CDR3 is TGTGCCAGCAGAACCTCCAGGACAGGGGGCCACGAGCAGTACTTC. Translation gives CASRTSRTGGHEQYF.

This chain connects TRBV10-3 to TRBJ2-7; a weak D match, TRBD1 (5 bases). Germline assignment: CDR1 ENHRY and CDR2 SYGVKD. V was shortened by 8 bases and J by 2 bases, with 13 bases between the two germline ends. The CDR3 sequence is 13 residues long. The CDR3 coding sequence is TGTGCCATCTCTCAGGGCGGTCCCTACGAGCAGTACTTC. It specifies CAISQGGPYEQYF.

This clone occurred once. The rearrangement links TRBV28 to TRBJ2-7; the match to TRBD1 covers 8 bases. The CDR3 has 14 residues. J lost 3 bases, V lost 3 bases, and 4 bases had no gene match. Germline V gene lookup returns CDR1 MDHEN and CDR2 SYDVKM. This chain's CDR3 is CASSFLTGGYEQYF. The CDR3 nucleotides are TGTGCCAGCAGTTTTCTTACAGGGGGCTACGAGCAGTACTTC.

The gene calls are TRBV6-2 or TRBV6-3 and TRBJ2-3; D may be TRBD2 (5 bases). The CDR3 totals 14 residues. Germline CDR1 MNHEY, CDR2 SVGEGT. Trimming removed 4 bases at V and 4 bases at J, with 12 bases between. The CDR3 here is CASSSKGESDTQYF. As DNA, the CDR3 is TGTGCCAGCAGTTCCAAGGGAGAGTCAGATACGCAGTATTTT.

The chain carries TRBV27 and TRBJ2-2; no firm D call. Germline CDR1 and CDR2: MNHEY and SMNVEV (reference sequence). This CDR3 is 16 amino acids long. Trimming took off 4 bases at V and 0 bases at J, with 12 bases between the two ends. The CDR3 nucleotides are TGTGCCAGCAGTTCCTCCGGGTCTACGAACACCGGGGAGCTGTTTTTT. Translation gives CASSSSGSTNTGELFF.

The rearrangement uses TRBV28 and TRBJ1-5, with D perhaps TRBD1 (5 bases). Trimming cost V 7 bases and J 10 bases, with 14 bases left between them. The CDR3 consists of 12 residues. Germline CDR1 is MDHEN and CDR2 is SYDVKM. The CDR3 DNA reads as TGTGCCAGCAATCTCGCCTGGGGCCCCCAGCATTTT. It specifies CASNLAWGPQHF.

V gene TRBV4-1 combines with J gene TRBJ2-7; perhaps TRBD2 as D (5 bases). This CDR3 has 14 amino acids. Trimming removed 5 bases from V and 3 bases from J, with 14 bases in between. Germline CDR1 reads MGHRA; CDR2 reads YSYEKL. The CDR3 spells CASSSRARGYEQYF. The CDR3 nucleotides read TGCGCCAGCAGCAGCCGGGCACGGGGCTACGAGCAGTACTTC.